What follows are 8 T cell receptor beta chains derived from one specimen sequenced in a study of cytomegalovirus exposure and HLA in healthy donors. The PCR was carried out with 60 Vbeta primers and 13 Jbeta primers. TCRdb keeps only in-frame clones here, not all; method: immunoSEQ multiplex PCR. The repertoire has about 190,000 clones, approximately 78% of them found once; the top ten carry approximately 0.8%. Input material: PBMCs. The source of these receptors is a woman aged 18-29 years in good health and CMV-seronegative.

V is TRBV27 and J is TRBJ2-1, with TRBD2 identical over 7 bases. CDR1 MNHEY and CDR2 SMNVEV come from the germline V gene (reference sequence). This CDR3 is built from 15 residues. V trimming: 5 bases; J trimming: 4 bases; junction bases outside the gene matches: 8. This CDR3 is CASSHAGVGYNEQFF. The CDR3 region has the DNA TGTGCCAGCAGTCACGCGGGAGTGGGTTACAATGAGCAGTTCTTC.

The J gene is TRBJ2-7, the V gene TRBV7-2; maybe TRBD2 (6 bases). The CDR3 length is 13 residues. CDR1 is SGHTA, CDR2 FQGNSA, per germline. V was trimmed by 8 bases and J by 2 bases, leaving 13 bases between them. CDR3 DNA: TGTGCCAGCCTCCGGGAGTTCCCCTACGAGCAGTACTTC. The encoded protein is CASLREFPYEQYF.

The chain links TRBV6-6 to TRBJ2-2, with D possibly being TRBD1 (6 bases). Germline assignment: CDR1 MNHNY and CDR2 SVGAGI (reference sequence). This CDR3 spans 15 amino acids. Trimming cost V 5 bases and J 0 bases, with 10 bases left between them. The CDR3 DNA sequence: TGTGCCAGCAGTCCCAGGACAGCGAACACCGGGGAGCTGTTTTTT. Translating it yields CASSPRTANTGELFF.

The rearrangement uses TRBV7-7 and TRBJ2-1; TRBD1 matches at 7 bases. CDR1 and CDR2 from the germline V gene are SSHAT and FNYEAQ (reference sequence). V lost 4 bases and J lost 6; bases outside the gene matches: 6. CDR3 size: 14 residues. The CDR3 protein is CASSSSGTVNEQFF. The CDR3 DNA reads as TGTGCCAGCAGCTCCTCGGGGACAGTCAATGAGCAGTTCTTC. The variable domain in full, with the rest retrieved from reference TRBV7-7 and TRBJ2-1, is GAGVSQSPRYKVTKRGQDVTLRCDPISSHATLYWYQQALGQGPEFLTYFNYEAQPDKSGLPSDRFSAERPEGSISTLTIQRTEQRDSAMYRCASSSSGTVNEQFFGPGTRLTVL.

The rearrangement joins TRBV15 to TRBJ2-7; 8 bases are shared with TRBD2. From germline, CDR1 is LNHNV and CDR2 YYDKDF (reference sequence). The trim removed 6 bases at V and 4 bases at J, leaving 8 bases unmatched. CDR3 length: 14 amino acids. The CDR3 DNA follows: TGTGCCACCAGTCCAGCGCGGGGGGAATACGAGCAGTACTTC. Residues: CATSPARGEYEQYF.

This chain links TRBV2 with TRBJ1-4, with D possibly being TRBD1 (5 bases). Germline assignment: CDR1 SNHLY and CDR2 FYNNEI. The CDR3 covers 15 residues. The V gene lost 8 bases and the J gene lost 2 bases, with 15 bases spanning the gap. CDR3 in amino acids: CASGAHFGTNEKLFF. The CDR3 DNA sequence: TGTGCCAGCGGGGCTCACTTTGGGACTAATGAAAAACTGTTTTTT.

The rearrangement joins TRBV5-5 to TRBJ2-1, with 11 bases that match TRBD1. Trimming removed 2 bases from V and 10 bases from J; junction bases left unmatched: 8. CDR3 length: 15 residues. The germline CDR1 and CDR2 sequences are SGHKS and YYEKEE (reference sequence). The CDR3 DNA sequence: TGTGCCAGCAGCTTAGCGGACAGGGGGCAATGGGAGCAGTTCTTC. Amino acids: CASSLADRGQWEQFF.

The rearrangement links TRBV5-1 to TRBJ2-7; 11 bases are a match to TRBD2. Germline-derived CDR1 and CDR2 are SGHRS and YFSETQ. The J segment lost 7 bases and the V segment lost 6 bases, leaving 12 bases of the junction unmatched. The CDR3 contains 15 residues. CDR3 in DNA: TGCGCCAGCACGGGCCCGACTAGCGGGATGGCTGAGCAGTACTTC. The encoded protein is CASTGPTSGMAEQYF. Full variable domain (outside the CDR3, taken from reference TRBV5-1 and TRBJ2-7): KAGVTQTPRYLIKTRGQQVTLSCSPISGHRSVSWYQQTPGQGLQFLFEYFSETQRNKGNFPGRFSGRQFSNSRSEMNVSTLELGDSALYLCASTGPTSGMAEQYFGPGTRLTVT.